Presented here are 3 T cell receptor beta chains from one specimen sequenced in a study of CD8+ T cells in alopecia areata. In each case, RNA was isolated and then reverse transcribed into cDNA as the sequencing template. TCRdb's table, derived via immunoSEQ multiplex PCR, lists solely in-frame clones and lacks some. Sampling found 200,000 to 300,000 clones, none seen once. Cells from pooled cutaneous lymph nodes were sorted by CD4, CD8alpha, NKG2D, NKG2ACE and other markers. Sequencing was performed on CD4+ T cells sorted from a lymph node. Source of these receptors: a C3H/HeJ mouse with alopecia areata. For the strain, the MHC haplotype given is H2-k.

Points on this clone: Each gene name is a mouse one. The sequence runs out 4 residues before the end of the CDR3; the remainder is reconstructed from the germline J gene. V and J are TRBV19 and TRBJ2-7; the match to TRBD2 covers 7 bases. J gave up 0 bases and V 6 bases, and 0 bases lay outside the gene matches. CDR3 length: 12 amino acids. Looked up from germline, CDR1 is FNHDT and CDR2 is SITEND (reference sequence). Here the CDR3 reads CASTGGSYEQYF. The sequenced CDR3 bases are TGTGCCAGCACTGGGGGCTCCTAT.

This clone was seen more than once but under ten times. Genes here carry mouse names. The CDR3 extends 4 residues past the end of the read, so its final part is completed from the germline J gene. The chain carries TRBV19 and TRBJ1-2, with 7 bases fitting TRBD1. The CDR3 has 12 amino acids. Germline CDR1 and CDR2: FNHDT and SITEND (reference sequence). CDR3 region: CASSKTGSDYTF. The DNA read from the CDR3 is TGTGCCAGCAGTAAGACAGGGTCC.

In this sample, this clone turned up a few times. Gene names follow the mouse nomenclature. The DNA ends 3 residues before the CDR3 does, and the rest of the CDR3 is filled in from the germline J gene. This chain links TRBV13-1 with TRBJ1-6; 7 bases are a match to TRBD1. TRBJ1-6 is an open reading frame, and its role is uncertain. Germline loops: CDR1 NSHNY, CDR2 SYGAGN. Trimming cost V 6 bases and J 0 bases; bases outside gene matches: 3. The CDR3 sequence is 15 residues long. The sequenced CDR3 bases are TGTGCCAGCAAACGGGACAGTTCCTATAATTCGCCC. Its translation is CASKRDSSYNSP. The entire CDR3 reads CASKRDSSYNSPLYF.